Presented here are 9 T cell receptor beta chains from one specimen sequenced in a study of control samples from healthy donors and cancer patients. Profiled with immunoSEQ multiplex PCR; TCRdb holds only in-frame clones, not every one. The sample carries some 79,000 clones, roughly 84% recorded once. The material sequenced was blood. The receptors derive from a woman between 45 and 65 years old in good health.

As to this clone: Other DNA sequences within the sample encode an identical CDR3. The chain carries TRBV20-1 and TRBJ2-1; D is uncertain. The germline V gene encodes CDR1 DFQATT and CDR2 SNEGSKA (reference sequence). The CDR3 runs 11 residues. V shed 3 bases and J shed 4 bases, with 4 bases lying between them. CDR3 DNA sequence: TGCAGTGCTAGCGAGTACAATGAGCAGTTCTTC. Translation gives CSASEYNEQFF.

This clone occurred once. The V and J genes are TRBV5-1 and TRBJ2-3, with D perhaps TRBD1 (5 bases). Germline V gene data show CDR1 as SGHRS and CDR2 as YFSETQ. The V gene lost 0 bases and the J gene lost 4 bases, with 12 bases spanning the gap. The CDR3 is 15 amino acids. The CDR3 coding sequence is TGCGCCAGCAGCTTGGGAATAGGGGTGTCAGATACGCAGTATTTT. Translating gives CASSLGIGVSDTQYF.

The chain uses TRBV30 and TRBJ1-1; D gene ambiguous. This CDR3 has 15 residues. Trimming took 4 bases from V and 5 from J, leaving 20 bases between them. The germline CDR1 and CDR2 sequences are GTSNPN and SVGIG (reference sequence). The CDR3 bases are TGTGCCTGGACCCATAGCCCCTCCCGCTGGACTGAAGCTTTCTTT. The encoded protein is CAWTHSPSRWTEAFF. The entire variable domain, with the rest obtained from reference TRBV30 and TRBJ1-1, is as follows: SQTIHQWPATLVQPVGSPLSLECTVEGTSNPNLYWYRQAAGRGLQLLFYSVGIGQISSEVPQNLSASRPQDRQFILSSKKLLLSDSGFYLCAWTHSPSRWTEAFFGQGTRLTVV.

This chain connects TRBV15 to TRBJ2-5, with TRBD2 identical over 10 bases. The V segment lost 2 bases and the J segment 1 base; nucleotides outside the gene matches: 4. Germline V gene lookup returns CDR1 LNHNV and CDR2 YYDKDF (reference sequence). There are 16 residues in the CDR3. This CDR3 is CATSRWTSGLQETQYF. The CDR3 DNA reads TGTGCCACCAGCAGATGGACTAGCGGCCTCCAAGAGACCCAGTACTTC.

The genes are TRBV6-1 and TRBJ2-7; TRBD2 matches at 8 bases. CDR3 length: 15 residues. Germline loops: CDR1 MNHNS, CDR2 SASEGT. V was clipped by 7 bases and J by 6 bases; unmatched bases: 14. The CDR3 DNA follows: TGTGCCAGCACCCTAACCGCGGGCGGGAGGTCCGAGCAGTACTTC. It specifies CASTLTAGGRSEQYF.

The chain couples TRBV7-2 to TRBJ1-6; D perhaps matches TRBD1 (6 bases). The CDR3 covers 15 residues. Per the germline V gene, CDR1 is SGHTA and CDR2 is FQGNSA. Trimming pared 2 bases from V and 6 bases from J, leaving 11 bases between. The CDR3 is CASSLQGRVNSPLHF. CDR3 nucleotide sequence: TGTGCCAGCAGCTTACAGGGGAGAGTTAATTCACCCCTCCACTTT. Complete variable domain (other parts from reference TRBV7-2 and TRBJ1-6): GAGVSQSPSNKVTEKGKDVELRCDPISGHTALYWYRQSLGQGLEFLIYFQGNSAPDKSGLPSDRFSAERTGGSVSTLTIQRTQQEDSAVYLCASSLQGRVNSPLHFGNGTRLTVT.

The chain recombines TRBV27 with TRBJ1-1; D unclear. The V and J ends lost 7 bases and 0 bases respectively, with 9 bases between them. CDR1 and CDR2 from the germline V gene are MNHEY and SMNVEV (reference sequence). The length of the CDR3 is 13 residues. The CDR3 loop reads CASTKNLNTEAFF. DNA of the CDR3: TGTGCCAGCACCAAGAATCTGAACACTGAAGCTTTCTTT.

The chain couples TRBV23-1 to TRBJ1-1; no clear D gene. Being an ORF, TRBV23-1 has a function that is uncertain. The length of the CDR3 is 11 residues. V was trimmed by 11 bases and J by 7 bases, leaving 14 bases between them. CDR3 in DNA: TGCGCCGCGGGAGGTAGGAGTGAAGCTTTCTTT. Encoded protein: CAAGGRSEAFF.

The chain uses TRBV12-3 or TRBV12-4 and TRBJ2-3, with D unresolved. This CDR3 is 12 amino acids long. Trimming cost V 8 bases and J 6 bases, with 12 bases left between them. The CDR3 here is CASHGVFDTQYF. CDR3 nucleotides: TGTGCCAGCCATGGGGTATTTGATACGCAGTATTTT.